This TCR beta chain was captured by sequencing in a study of shared clonotypes between healthy human individuals. Study details: The donors, a couple of women and three men, were aged 18 to 49. Per donor, CD8 memory used one plate, CD8 naive used two, CD4 memory used three and CD4 naive used three. Study conclusions and caveats: In having few donors, the study represented limited genetic and exposure-history diversity.

CDR1 is SGHTA, CDR2 FQGTGA, per germline. The CDR3 totals 16 residues. Trimming took 4 bases from V and 4 from J; bases not matched to a gene: 9. In the naive CD8 group, cells lacked CD45RO and were positively selected for CCR7, so terminally differentiated effector memory CD45RA+ cells were left out. Sorted-subset replicate PCR reactions contained approximately 190 ng DNA, corresponding to approximately 30,000 T cell genomes. Using immunoSEQ multiplex PCR, the repertoire was profiled, and TCRdb retains in-frame clones only, with some absent. This sample carries more than 550,000 clones, just over 90% of them seen once, and the ten largest clones take about a quarter. As regards this clone: As yet, its antigen is unknown.

This receptor was obtained from a young man in good health. Sequencing was done on a sample of naive CD8+ T cells sorted from blood. V usage is TRBV7-3 and J usage is TRBJ2-3, with TRBD1 identical over 9 bases. CDR3 nucleotide sequence: TGTGCCAGCAGCTCCCCGGGACAGGGTTCCGCAGATACGCAGTATTTT. It codes for CASSSPGQGSADTQYF.